The present TCR beta chain was sequenced within a study of control samples from healthy donors and cancer patients. TCRdb's table, derived via immunoSEQ multiplex PCR, lists solely in-frame clones and lacks some. The sample contains fewer than 250,000 clones, about 91% of which appear only once. This clone was picked up one time. The receptor was derived from a man in his thirties or forties in good health. The sample comprised blood.

The CDR3 region is CASSSRQGSSYNEQFF. CDR3 coding DNA: TGTGCCAGCAGCTCCCGACAGGGGAGCTCCTACAATGAGCAGTTCTTC. The V gene is TRBV7-8, the J gene TRBJ2-1; 8 bases align to TRBD1. The CDR3 sequence is 16 residues long. Germline lookup yields CDR1 SGHVS and CDR2 FQNEAQ. Trimming took 4 bases from V and 0 from J; bases not matched to a gene: 5.